This section outlines one T cell receptor (beta chain) sequence together with its context. Its specificity is unknown. The CDR3 ends on some other residue instead of the conserved phenylalanine or tryptophan, so this is likely a read error. Unique molecular identifiers were present in the TCR beta cDNA libraries. TCRdb processed the PCR reads anew with MiXCR; each CDR3 protein has one entry. This table holds hundreds of thousands of distinct CDR3 sequences, 25% to 30% found once. These data are taken from a study of post-analysis software for immune sequencing data. Overall study findings and caveats: Elevated frequency relative to controls characterized four to six TRBV segments in patients, TRBV5-6, TRBV5-1 and TRBV20-1 among them. Strong co-clustering by F measure was seen for same-batch samples. The study found significantly lower normalized Chao1 diversity in multiple sclerosis patients than in controls.

The junction had 7 bases not matched to a gene; V was cut back by 0 bases and J by 5 bases. Looked up from germline, CDR1 is SGHRS and CDR2 is YFSETQ. The CDR3 loop spans 16 amino acids. Sequenced input: blood. V and J are TRBV5-1 and TRBJ2-5; 10 bases are shared with TRBD1. The TCR originated in a girl aged 5 to 17 with multiple sclerosis. The CDR3 spells CASSLAGTGAVETQYY. In DNA form, the CDR3 reads TGCGCCAGCAGCTTGGCTGGGACAGGGGCGGTGGAGACCCAGTACTAC.